The 32 T cell receptor beta chains listed next were all sequenced from one sample in a study of tumor-infiltrating lymphocytes in primary liver carcinoma. Production of TCR beta cDNA used around 500 ng total RNA together with a constant-region primer. Each TCR beta library was derived from three nested multiplex PCR rounds that employed slightly modified ARM-PCR. TRBV1-TRBV30 forward primers paired with a C-beta reverse primer drove the first two PCR rounds, around 10 cycles each. TCRdb reprocessed the multiplex PCR reads with MiXCR, giving one entry per CDR3 protein. The sample consists of roughly 49,000 distinct CDR3 sequences, approximately 80% of them appearing once. From unsorted bulk tissue weighing about 20-32 mg, DNA and RNA were co-extracted. What was sequenced was liver tumor tissue from sampling region 5. As to subset: tumor region T5, tumor centre. The source is a man aged 35 to 55 with primary liver carcinoma and hepatitis B virus infection.

Comment on this clonotype: This likely comes from a read error, as the CDR3 has no conserved phenylalanine or tryptophan at its end. This chain joins TRBV6-1 and TRBJ2-5; 7 positions match TRBD1. Unmatched junction bases numbered 16, after V lost 1 base and J lost 2 bases. The germline gives CDR1 MNHNS, CDR2 SASEGT. CDR3 length equals 19 residues. CDR3: CASSEGWSGRPTGQETQYL. The CDR3 DNA follows: TGTGCCAGCAGTGAAGGGTGGAGTGGCCGCCCGACAGGGCAAGAGACCCAGTACTTA.

Only a few counts were recorded for this clonotype. This chain connects TRBV29-1 to TRBJ2-7; D may be TRBD1 or TRBD2 (5 bases each). The CDR3 has 16 residues. CDR1 is SQVTM, CDR2 ANQGSEA, per germline. CDR3 in amino acids: CSAMISGTGAPYEQYF. As DNA, the CDR3 is TGCAGTGCCATGATATCTGGGACCGGCGCTCCCTACGAGCAGTACTTC.

As for this clonotype: Relative to the germline gene, one junction end is altered; a read error may explain this. The rearrangement uses TRBV11-3 and TRBJ2-1; D gene uncertain. The CDR3 has 14 amino acids. Germline V CDR1 and CDR2: SGHNT, YENEEA. CDR3 in DNA: TGTGCCAGCAGCTTCGCCTTCCCCTACAATGAGCAGCTCTTC. Protein sequence: CASSFAFPYNEQLF.

This clonotype was picked up many times. V is TRBV28 and J is TRBJ2-7; D possibly corresponds to TRBD2 (5 bases). Germline assignment: CDR1 MDHEN and CDR2 SYDVKM. V was trimmed by 6 bases and J by 2 bases, leaving 17 bases between them. This CDR3 contains 15 residues. For the CDR3, the DNA is TGTGCCAGCAGCCCCCGGGATCCGATACCCTACGAGCAGTACTTC. Translation gives CASSPRDPIPYEQYF.

The sample holds many counts of this clonotype. The genes are TRBV20-1 and TRBJ1-1, with unresolved D. V was cut by 7 bases and J by 11 bases, with 14 bases left in between. The germline gives CDR1 DFQATT, CDR2 SNEGSKA (reference sequence). The CDR3 is made up of 10 amino acids. In DNA, the CDR3 is TGCAGTGTCCCGACACCCGTGGCTTTCTTT. As protein: CSVPTPVAFF.

On this clonotype: The CDR3 carries no conserved terminal phenylalanine or tryptophan, so it likely arises from a read error. This chain uses TRBV11-1 with TRBJ2-4; 8 nucleotides match TRBD2. Germline CDR1 and CDR2: SGHAT and FQDESV (reference sequence). The CDR3 length is 17 residues. The trim removed 4 bases at V and 2 bases at J, leaving 10 bases unmatched. Here the CDR3 DNA reads TGTGCCAGCAGCTATCCCGGGACTAGTGAGACCAAAAACATTCAGTACTTA. Amino acid sequence: CASSYPGTSETKNIQYL.

Remarks on this clonotype: Sequence at one end of the junction differs from germline and may be a read error. CDR3 protein: CARSLRQGSYNKQFF. The CDR3 bases are TGTGCCCGCAGCTTAAGACAGGGCTCCTACAATAAGCAGTTCTTC. The chain carries TRBV11-3 and TRBJ2-1; 7 bases line up with TRBD1. The V gene's germline CDR1 is SGHNT and CDR2 YENEEA. The CDR3 covers 15 residues.

V and J are TRBV11-1 and TRBJ2-3; tentatively, D is TRBD2 (6 bases). V gave up 4 bases and J gave up 2 bases, with 25 bases separating them. The CDR3 is 19 residues long. CDR1 and CDR2 from the germline V gene are SGHAT and FQDESV (reference sequence). This chain's CDR3 is CASSSGGISVGAHTDTQYF. For the CDR3, the DNA is TGTGCCAGCAGCTCTGGGGGGATCTCTGTTGGAGCCCACACAGATACGCAGTATTTT.

By share, this clonotype ranks as medium-sized (0.01 to 0.1%). This rearrangement joins TRBV6-6 to TRBJ2-1; TRBD1 or TRBD2 may be the D gene (5 bases each). The length of the CDR3 is 14 residues. Germline CDR1 and CDR2: MNHNY and SVGAGI (reference sequence). Trimming removed 2 bases from V and 5 bases from J, with 10 bases in between. The CDR3 sequence is CASSYGTADNEQFF. The CDR3 coding sequence is TGTGCCAGCAGTTACGGGACGGCAGACAATGAGCAGTTCTTC.

This clonotype was seen repeatedly, ten times or more. This chain joins TRBV6-5 and TRBJ1-4; the D is unclear. Deletions cut 2 bases from V and 0 bases from J, with 7 bases between. The CDR3 totals 15 residues. Per the germline V gene, CDR1 is MNHEY and CDR2 is SVGAGI. In DNA, the CDR3 is TGTGCCAGCAGTTACGAGATTGCAACTAATGAAAAACTGTTTTTT. Translation gives CASSYEIATNEKLFF.

This clonotype was seen repeatedly, ten times or more. The J gene is TRBJ2-7, the V gene TRBV28, with 10 bases aligning to TRBD1. Per germline, CDR1 MDHEN and CDR2 SYDVKM. The CDR3 is made up of 15 amino acids. J lost 5 bases, V lost 5 bases, and 9 bases had no gene match. The CDR3 region is CASSITGQGINEQYF. The CDR3 bases are TGTGCCAGCAGTATCACGGGACAGGGGATTAACGAGCAGTACTTC.

On this clonotype itself: At one end, the junction sequence differs from germline, possibly due to a read error. V gene TRBV12-3 or TRBV12-4 combines with J gene TRBJ1-4; tentative D call: TRBD1 (6 bases). CDR3 length equals 14 residues. The CDR3 region is CTSSLSGVIEKLFF. The CDR3 region has the DNA TGTACCAGCAGTTTATCAGGGGTTATTGAAAAACTGTTTTTT.

The CDR3 region has the DNA TGTGCCAGCAGCCTGCGCGTCAGGGCGTCCCTTGGTGGGCAGTACTTC. Its protein product is CASSLRVRASLGGQYF. The chain has TRBV11-1 and TRBJ2-7; TRBD1 might be the D (5 bases). Germline V gene lookup returns CDR1 SGHAT and CDR2 FQDESV (reference sequence). The CDR3 totals 16 residues. The germline V and J ends were trimmed by 5 bases and 9 bases, with 26 bases remaining between them.

This clonotype was counted many times. J is TRBJ2-1 and V is TRBV5-1, with D uncertain. The CDR3 runs to 15 residues. Germline-derived CDR1 and CDR2 are SGHRS and YFSETQ. Trimming cost V 4 bases and J 0 bases, with 11 bases left between them. CDR3 nucleotide sequence: TGCGCCAGCAGCGGTATTGCTGCCTCCTACAATGAGCAGTTCTTC. It translates to CASSGIAASYNEQFF.

Points on this clonotype: An end of the junction does not agree with germline; a read error may underlie this. This chain joins TRBV4-1 and TRBJ2-1, with D maybe TRBD2 (5 bases). CDR1 and CDR2 from the germline V gene are MGHRA and YSYEKL. The CDR3 is made up of 16 amino acids. CDR3 protein: CASSQEVGDVYNEQFF. CDR3 sequence (DNA): TGCGCCAGCAGTCAAGAAGTGGGAGACGTCTACAATGAGCAGTTCTTC.

In the case of this clonotype: A read error may produce the germline difference seen at one junction end. This chain uses TRBV5-1 with TRBJ2-3; no definite D call. This CDR3 region has 14 residues. Germline V gene sequence: CDR1 SGHRS, CDR2 YFSETQ. The CDR3 DNA is TGCACCAGCAGCCTGGGCAGCATGGGAGATACGCAGTATTTT. Amino acids: CTSSLGSMGDTQYF.

Concerning this clonotype itself: The junction and the germline gene differ at one end; a read error may be behind it. The chain joins TRBV29-1 to TRBJ2-1; possible D gene TRBD1, 6 bases. The CDR3 runs 13 residues. Germline V gene data show CDR1 as SQVTM and CDR2 as ANQGSEA. CDR3 in amino acids: CSIEDSDYNGQFF. As DNA, the CDR3 is TGCAGCATCGAGGACAGTGATTACAATGGGCAGTTCTTC.

With respect to this clonotype: The germline gene is not matched at one end of the junction; a read error may be the cause. The chain is built from TRBV6-5 and TRBJ1-4, with D unresolved. This CDR3 spans 15 amino acids. Germline V gene lookup returns CDR1 MNHEY and CDR2 SVGAGI. The CDR3 DNA is TGTGTCAGCAGTTACGAGATTGCAACCAATGAAAAACTGCTTTTT. Protein sequence: CVSSYEIATNEKLLF.

For this clonotype: A read error may produce the germline difference seen at one junction end. The chain is built from TRBV4-3 and TRBJ2-6, with 7 nucleotides matching TRBD1. The CDR3 sequence is 17 residues long. Germline V gene lookup returns CDR1 LGHNA and CDR2 YSLEER. In DNA form, the CDR3 reads TGCGTCAGCAGCCAATCCGGGACAGAGGCCGTGGTCAACGTCCTGACTTTC. It encodes CVSSQSGTEAVVNVLTF.

The rearrangement uses TRBV5-6 and TRBJ2-1, with D perhaps TRBD1 (8 bases). The CDR3 contains 16 residues. Germline V CDR1 and CDR2: SGHDT, YYEEEE. Trimming stripped 3 bases from V and 4 bases from J, with 17 bases between. The CDR3 loop is CASSSNLQGGYNEQFF. For the CDR3, the DNA is TGTGCCAGCAGCTCGAACCTACAGGGGGGGTACAATGAGCAGTTCTTC.

This clonotype rates as large (0.1 to 1%). The chain employs TRBV11-1 and TRBJ1-4; D is unclear. Trimming took 5 bases from V and 8 from J, leaving 6 bases between them. CDR1 is SGHAT, CDR2 FQDESV, per germline (reference sequence). This CDR3 comprises 11 residues. In nucleotides, the CDR3 is TGTGCCAGCAGCCGTGGGGAAAAACTGTTTTTT. Its protein product is CASSRGEKLFF.

The chain couples TRBV28 to TRBJ1-5; 9 nucleotides match TRBD1. The J segment lost 7 bases and the V segment lost 7 bases, leaving 14 bases of the junction unmatched. CDR1 and CDR2 (germline): MDHEN, SYDVKM. CDR3 length equals 16 residues. The chain's CDR3 is CASTFDRGASKQPQHF. The CDR3 nucleotides are TGTGCCAGCACCTTCGACAGGGGGGCTTCCAAACAGCCCCAGCATTTT.

To note about this clonotype: The conserved phenylalanine or tryptophan normally closing the CDR3 is absent here, so this likely arose from a read error. The chain couples TRBV5-4 to TRBJ2-1; 8 bases are shared with TRBD2. The CDR3 runs 14 residues. Germline-derived CDR1 and CDR2 are SGHNT and YYREEE (reference sequence). The CDR3 protein is CAISPSGGQDEQFL. The CDR3, as DNA: TGTGCCATCAGCCCCTCGGGGGGGCAGGATGAGCAGTTCCTC.

The chain has TRBV6-1 and TRBJ2-5; maybe TRBD1 (5 bases). Trimming cost V 9 bases and J 4 bases, with 12 bases left between them. Germline V gene sequence: CDR1 MNHNS, CDR2 SASEGT. This CDR3 is 12 amino acids long. For the CDR3, the DNA is TGTGCCAGTGTAAGGGGTGCAGAGACCCAGTACTTC. Its translation is CASVRGAETQYF.

Notes on this clonotype: The conserved final phenylalanine or tryptophan is absent from the CDR3, which likely points to a read error. The DNA is omitted, as the CDR3 cannot be located on it reliably, and the CDR3 follows TCRdb's listing. The chain combines TRBV7-8 with TRBJ2-5; the DNA was not compared with TRBD2, the D call given in the table. A total of 13 residues make up the CDR3, ends included. From germline, CDR1 is SGHVS and CDR2 FQNEAQ. CDR3 residues: CPSTLGGVETKYS.

The V call is TRBV29-1, the J call TRBJ2-7; no clear D gene. Germline CDR1 reads SQVTM; CDR2 reads ANQGSEA. The CDR3 extends over 11 amino acids. V gave up 2 bases and J gave up 11 bases, with 13 bases separating them. CDR3 DNA sequence: TGCAGCGTTGAAAAAGGTGACGTGAAGTACTTC. Protein sequence: CSVEKGDVKYF.

Details on this clonotype: At one boundary the junction diverges from the germline segment, which might be a read error. The genes are TRBV5-4 and TRBJ2-3; TRBD2 might be the D (6 bases). This CDR3 has 16 residues. CDR1 is SGHNT, CDR2 YYREEE, per germline (reference sequence). CDR3 loop: CANSLLAGGPADTQYF. CDR3 DNA: TGTGCCAACAGCTTGCTCGCCGGAGGGCCCGCAGATACGCAGTATTTT.

Of note for this clonotype: A much larger clone differs by one base, so this may be a read error. The chain is built from TRBV7-3 and TRBJ1-1, with D possibly TRBD1 on 5 matching bases. Germline V gives CDR1 SGHTA, CDR2 FQGTGA. The CDR3 is 15 residues long. The CDR3 spells CASSLEQRGRSEALF. DNA for the CDR3: TGTGCCAGCAGCCTGGAACAGAGGGGAAGGAGTGAAGCTTTATTT.

This clonotype has more than one count but fewer than ten. The V gene is TRBV11-2, the J gene TRBJ2-1; D unclear. Trimming removed 5 bases from V and 13 bases from J, with 21 bases in between. The length of the CDR3 is 14 residues. Per germline, CDR1 SGHAT and CDR2 FQNNGV. CDR3 residues: CASSLAGPYNGQFF. As DNA, the CDR3 is TGTGCCAGCAGCCTCGCCGGCCCCTACAATGGACAGTTCTTC.

The chain combines TRBV9 with TRBJ2-1; 11 nucleotides align to TRBD2. After removal of 3 bases from V and 9 bases from J, the junction contained 11 bases not matched to a gene. Germline lookup yields CDR1 SGDLS and CDR2 YYNGEE. The CDR3 sequence is 16 residues long. The CDR3 DNA is TGTGCCAGCAGCGAGAGGACTAGCGGGTTCAGAAGTGAGCAGTTCTTC. Translating it yields CASSERTSGFRSEQFF.

A note on this clonotype: With a much larger clone just one base away, this may be a read error. The chain combines TRBV18 with TRBJ1-4; no clear D. The CDR3 sequence is 15 residues long. From germline, CDR1 is KGHSH and CDR2 LQKENI. Here the CDR3 reads CASSVDGATNEKPFF. DNA of the CDR3: TGTGCCAGCTCCGTCGACGGCGCAACTAATGAAAAACCGTTTTTT.

This clonotype was observed a handful of times. The chain links TRBV6-5 to TRBJ2-1; no clear D. V was shortened by 8 bases and J by 5 bases, with 7 bases between the two germline ends. CDR3 length: 11 amino acids. CDR1 is MNHEY, CDR2 SVGAGI, per germline. The CDR3 spells CASRKNNEQFF. DNA of the CDR3: TGTGCCAGCCGGAAAAACAATGAGCAGTTCTTC.